The next 9 T cell receptor beta chains were all read from a single sample in a study of CD8 T cells in Susac syndrome. Random hexamers were used to reverse transcribe an amount of roughly 0.5 to 1 ug RNA. TCRdb passed the immunoSEQ multiplex PCR reads through MiXCR, listing each CDR3 protein once. The table shows roughly 200,000 distinct CDR3 sequences, with about 93% occurring only once. The sequenced sample consisted of CD4+ T cells from PBMCs. The receptors were gathered from a human donor in good health.

V and J are TRBV20-1 and TRBJ2-3, with 8 bases matching TRBD2. This CDR3 comprises 16 residues. CDR1 and CDR2 (germline): DFQATT, SNEGSKA (reference sequence). V trimming: 0 bases; J trimming: 4 bases; junction bases outside the gene matches: 9. Here the CDR3 reads CSARDQTGGPSDTQYF. The DNA of the CDR3 is TGCAGTGCTAGAGATCAAACGGGGGGGCCCTCAGATACGCAGTATTTT.

For the CDR3, the DNA is TGTGCCACCAGCTATCGAGCGGGGGGCACAGATACGCAGTATTTT. Residues: CATSYRAGGTDTQYF. The chain has TRBV15 and TRBJ2-3; 8 bases are shared with TRBD2. Germline loops: CDR1 LNHNV, CDR2 YYDKDF (reference sequence). This CDR3 spans 15 amino acids. The V gene end was trimmed by 5 bases and the J gene end by 1 base; junction bases not matched to a gene: 5.

The genes are TRBV7-8 and TRBJ1-6, with TRBD1 matching 7 bases. V trimming: 4 bases; J trimming: 13 bases; junction bases outside the gene matches: 1. The CDR3 totals 11 residues. Per germline, CDR1 SGHVS and CDR2 FQNEAQ. This CDR3 is CASSYRGPLHF. The CDR3 nucleotides are TGTGCCAGCAGCTACAGGGGCCCCCTCCACTTT.

This chain joins TRBV19 and TRBJ2-5; weak D call: TRBD2 (6 bases). This CDR3 region has 17 residues. Trimming pared 7 bases from V and 7 bases from J, leaving 28 bases between. Germline CDR1 LNHDA, CDR2 SQIVND (reference sequence). The CDR3 region is CASTPGIGVGGEATQYF. Here the CDR3 DNA reads TGTGCCAGTACTCCCGGAATCGGTGTTGGCGGGGAAGCGACCCAGTACTTC.

The chain combines TRBV3-1 with TRBJ2-3; TRBD2 matches 7 bases. CDR1 is LGHDT, CDR2 YNNKEL, per germline (reference sequence). CDR3 size: 16 residues. Trimming removed 4 bases from V and 1 base from J; junction bases left unmatched: 8. CDR3 region: CASSPSAGFGTDTQYF. The CDR3 DNA sequence: TGTGCCAGCAGCCCGTCAGCGGGGTTCGGCACAGATACGCAGTATTTT.

The CDR3 DNA is TGCAGTGCTAGCGACATAAGAGAGACTGCGAACACCGGGGAGCTGTTTTTT. Its protein product is CSASDIRETANTGELFF. This chain connects TRBV20-1 to TRBJ2-2; no firm D call. Germline V lookup: CDR1 DFQATT, CDR2 SNEGSKA (reference sequence). CDR3 length equals 17 residues. With 3 bases removed from V and 0 bases from J, the gap between germline ends came to 17 bases.

The chain has TRBV5-1 and TRBJ1-1; TRBD1 matches at 8 bases. V lost 3 bases, J lost 3 bases, and 4 bases stayed unmatched. Per germline, CDR1 SGHRS and CDR2 YFSETQ. The length of the CDR3 is 14 residues. The DNA of the CDR3 is TGCGCCAGCAGCTCGTCAGGGGGCCACACTGAAGCTTTCTTT. It specifies CASSSSGGHTEAFF.

The rearrangement joins TRBV6-2 or TRBV6-3 to TRBJ1-2, with D uncertain. The CDR3 is made up of 12 amino acids. V was shortened by 4 bases and J by 6 bases, with 9 bases between the two germline ends. Germline lookup yields CDR1 MNHEY and CDR2 SVGEGT. DNA for the CDR3: TGTGCCAGCAGTTTTTCACGCGATGGCTACACCTTC. Its translation is CASSFSRDGYTF.

The V and J genes are TRBV10-3 and TRBJ1-4; 8 bases map to TRBD1. The CDR3 extends over 14 amino acids. CDR1 is ENHRY, CDR2 SYGVKD, per germline. The ends lost 4 bases at V and 7 bases at J; junction bases unmatched: 5. The CDR3 reads CAISGVGQGEKLFF. The CDR3 DNA reads as TGTGCCATCAGTGGAGTAGGACAGGGTGAAAAACTGTTTTTT.